The clone carrying this T cell receptor (beta chain) was found a few times. Only in-frame clones appear in the TCRdb table, and some are missing; sequencing was by immunoSEQ multiplex PCR. The table shows about 89,000 clones, with 80% occurring only once. This entry comes from a study of blood T cell repertoires in COVID-19. Sequences were obtained from peripheral blood. The source of this sequence is a woman older than 75 with acute or convalescent COVID-19.

This CDR3 is CASSGEGGAAGYTF. DNA for the CDR3: TGTGCCAGCAGTGGAGAGGGAGGGGCGGCGGGCTACACCTTC. The chain employs TRBV2 and TRBJ1-2; D might be TRBD1 (5 bases). Per the germline V gene, CDR1 is SNHLY and CDR2 is FYNNEI. This CDR3 region has 14 residues. Between the trimmed V and J ends, which lost 4 bases and 8 bases, there was a span of 17 bases.